The text below deals with one T cell receptor (beta chain). What it binds is unknown. Isolated RNA was reverse transcribed in full, so expressed TCRB transcripts were sequenced. The assay was immunoSEQ multiplex PCR, and TCRdb's table has in-frame clones only and misses some. This table holds fewer than 18,000 clones, roughly three quarters found once. The CDR3 covers 15 residues. V was clipped by 2 bases and J by 4 bases, with 11 bases between them. Germline-derived CDR1 and CDR2 are MNHEY and SVGAGI. The source of the sample is a study of beta chain features in type 1 diabetes. Overall study context: Patients shared similar age, gender and cell yields with healthy donors.

Study-wide findings and caveats: Researchers report that Type 1 diabetes patients had moderately but significantly shorter TCRB CDR3s across all four CD4+ subsets.

V and J are TRBV6-5 and TRBJ2-2, with a possible D match to TRBD2 (5 bases). This TCR was sampled from a woman in her late teens or twenties with type 1 diabetes. Material for sequencing was stem cell memory CD4+ T cells from blood. The CDR3 sequence is CASSYEVAGTGELFF. The DNA for the CDR3 is TGTGCCAGCAGTTACGAGGTGGCGGGCACCGGGGAGCTGTTTTTT.